This section outlines one T cell receptor (beta chain) sequence together with its context. Compared with germline, one end of the junction differs, possibly owing to a read error. The data stem from a study of T cell repertoires in cytomegalovirus infection. One entry per CDR3 protein results from TCRdb running MiXCR on the reads. The data show some 400,000 distinct CDR3 sequences, approximately 32% seen once. This CDR3 spans 15 amino acids. The V gene's germline CDR1 is LNHDA and CDR2 SQIVND (reference sequence). Sample: PBMCs. The chain couples TRBV19 to TRBJ1-5; no firm D call. The receptor was derived from a human donor in good health (CMV status not recorded). Some clones in this sample may be carry-over from other donors' samples. CDR3 protein: CASSMSQDSNEPQHF. In DNA form, the CDR3 reads TGTGCCAGTAGTATGTCGCAGGATAGCAATGAGCCCCAGCATTTT.